Sequencing of this T cell receptor beta chain was carried out in a study of T cells in Graves' hyperthyroidism and ophthalmopathy. Looking at the study overall: Sampling of peripheral blood happened at initial diagnosis, prior to any treatment.

Notes on the study in general: Peripheral blood also featured most of the thyroid clonotypes expanded above 0.001.

To note about this clonotype: What it binds is unknown.

It was RNA transcripts that yielded the amplified TCR beta CDR3 regions. HTBI primers were used for first-round RT-PCR of the TCR CDR3. One entry per CDR3 protein, called by TCRdb with MiXCR from the multiplex PCR reads. The repertoire holds 250,000 or so distinct CDR3 sequences, roughly 15% seen once, with 28% in the top ten. J was trimmed by 5 bases and V by 5 bases; bases with no gene match: 4. Germline CDR1 is MDHEN and CDR2 is SYDVKM. The CDR3 runs to 14 residues. Exclusion followed for patients with uncontrolled infection, other autoimmune disease, pregnancy or lactation. Sequencing was done on a sample of blood. The genes are TRBV28 and TRBJ1-5, with 9 bases identical to TRBD1. This TCR was recovered from a woman aged 18-29 years with Graves' ophthalmopathy. CDR3 sequence (DNA): TGTGCCAGCAGTCGAGACAGGGGGTATCAGCCCCAGCATTTT. Its protein product is CASSRDRGYQPQHF.